The text below deals with one T cell receptor (beta chain). Its antigen remains unidentified. This record comes from a study of vaccination effects on CD4 cells after COVID-19. Pools of viral peptides were used by the ViraFEST assay to expand antigen-specific CD4+ T cells ahead of sequencing. The culture ran for 10 days, and then CD4+ T cells were isolated. The cohort was immunized with two doses of either the BNT162b2 or mRNA-1273 vaccine. On day 3 and again on day 7, half the medium was replaced with IL-2 medium. The V end was cut by 5 bases, the J end by 7 bases, with 18 bases between. Germline CDR1 reads SNHLY; CDR2 reads FYNNEI. This CDR3 region has 15 residues. Assay: immunoSEQ multiplex PCR; the TCRdb copy retains only in-frame clones and omits some. The sample lists tens of thousands of clones, 74% occurring once.

Source: CD4+ T cells from PBMCs cultured with HCoV-229E spike peptides, taken after COVID-19 vaccination. The clonotype was recovered from a human donor who received a COVID-19 vaccine. V gene TRBV2 combines with J gene TRBJ1-5; D unresolved. The CDR3 is CASSLQTVNGQPQHF. The CDR3 DNA reads TGTGCCAGCAGTCTACAGACCGTAAACGGCCAGCCCCAGCATTTT.